The clone carrying this T cell receptor beta chain was counted between two and nine times. Antigen: not known. These data are taken from a study of T cell repertoires in cytomegalovirus infection. Study-level background: Newly reported HLA-C-restricted and thoroughly characterized HLA-B-restricted CMV epitopes were employed. Public TCR beta signatures indicated both CMV infection and matching HLA type.

The length of the CDR3 is 17 residues. Trimming stripped 6 bases from V and 2 bases from J, with 22 bases between. CDR1 is SGHRS, CDR2 YFSETQ, per germline. Study-wide results and limits: HLA-C-restricted CMV clonotypes gave the most frequent clonotype in two of eight donors. People with CMV and the relevant HLA were identified by cumulative public TCR beta family frequency.

MiXCR, run by TCRdb on the reads, gives a single entry per CDR3 protein. The data contain 650,000 to 900,000 distinct CDR3 sequences, approximately 32% of them singletons. This chain uses TRBV5-1 with TRBJ2-3; D might be TRBD2 (5 bases). Sample: cultured CD8+ T cells from PBMCs, taken from culture after CMV antigen stimulation. This receptor was obtained from a human donor in good health (CMV status not recorded). Some clones in this sample may be carry-over from other donors' samples. The CDR3 loop is CASMEAPPGISTDTQYF. The CDR3 nucleotides are TGCGCCAGCATGGAAGCCCCTCCGGGAATCTCCACAGATACGCAGTATTTT.